Below, one T cell receptor beta chain is given with its context. Assay: immunoSEQ multiplex PCR; the TCRdb copy retains only in-frame clones and omits some. The table records approximately 290,000 clones, about 86% of them present only once. This CDR3 contains 13 residues. Germline assignment: CDR1 SGHAT and CDR2 FQNNGV. V lost 0 bases to trimming and J lost 12 bases; unmatched junction nucleotides: 5. These data belong to a study of blood T cell repertoires in COVID-19. The sequence came from a person aged 70 to 85 with COVID-19, enrolled during active disease. V is TRBV11-2 and J is TRBJ2-7; TRBD2 agrees at 10 bases. Sequencing used peripheral blood. The CDR3 DNA follows: TGTGCCAGCAGCTTAGATACTAGCGGGGTTCCGTACTTC. This sequence encodes CASSLDTSGVPYF.